This T cell receptor (beta chain) was sequenced during a study of cytomegalovirus exposure and HLA in healthy donors. Regarding the study as a whole: Reportedly, TCR beta sequences accurately predicted HLA-A and HLA-B alleles in most subjects.

Worth noting for this clone: Its antigen is unidentified.

Researchers ran the PCR with 60 Vbeta and 13 Jbeta primers. Clones were sequenced by immunoSEQ multiplex PCR, and TCRdb holds only the in-frame ones, with some missing. The table records approximately 85,000 clones, over 60% of them present only once. The receptor was derived from a woman between 35 and 50 years old in good health and CMV-seropositive. Sequencing was performed on PBMCs.

The CDR3 DNA follows: TGTGCCAGCAGCCAAGTCCTACAGGGGAGTACCTACGAGCAGTACTTC. It translates to CASSQVLQGSTYEQYF. The chain combines TRBV4-2 with TRBJ2-7; 7 nucleotides align to TRBD1. Trimming removed 1 base from V and 2 bases from J; junction bases left unmatched: 8. CDR1 and CDR2 (germline): LGHNA, YNFKEQ. The CDR3 runs to 16 residues.